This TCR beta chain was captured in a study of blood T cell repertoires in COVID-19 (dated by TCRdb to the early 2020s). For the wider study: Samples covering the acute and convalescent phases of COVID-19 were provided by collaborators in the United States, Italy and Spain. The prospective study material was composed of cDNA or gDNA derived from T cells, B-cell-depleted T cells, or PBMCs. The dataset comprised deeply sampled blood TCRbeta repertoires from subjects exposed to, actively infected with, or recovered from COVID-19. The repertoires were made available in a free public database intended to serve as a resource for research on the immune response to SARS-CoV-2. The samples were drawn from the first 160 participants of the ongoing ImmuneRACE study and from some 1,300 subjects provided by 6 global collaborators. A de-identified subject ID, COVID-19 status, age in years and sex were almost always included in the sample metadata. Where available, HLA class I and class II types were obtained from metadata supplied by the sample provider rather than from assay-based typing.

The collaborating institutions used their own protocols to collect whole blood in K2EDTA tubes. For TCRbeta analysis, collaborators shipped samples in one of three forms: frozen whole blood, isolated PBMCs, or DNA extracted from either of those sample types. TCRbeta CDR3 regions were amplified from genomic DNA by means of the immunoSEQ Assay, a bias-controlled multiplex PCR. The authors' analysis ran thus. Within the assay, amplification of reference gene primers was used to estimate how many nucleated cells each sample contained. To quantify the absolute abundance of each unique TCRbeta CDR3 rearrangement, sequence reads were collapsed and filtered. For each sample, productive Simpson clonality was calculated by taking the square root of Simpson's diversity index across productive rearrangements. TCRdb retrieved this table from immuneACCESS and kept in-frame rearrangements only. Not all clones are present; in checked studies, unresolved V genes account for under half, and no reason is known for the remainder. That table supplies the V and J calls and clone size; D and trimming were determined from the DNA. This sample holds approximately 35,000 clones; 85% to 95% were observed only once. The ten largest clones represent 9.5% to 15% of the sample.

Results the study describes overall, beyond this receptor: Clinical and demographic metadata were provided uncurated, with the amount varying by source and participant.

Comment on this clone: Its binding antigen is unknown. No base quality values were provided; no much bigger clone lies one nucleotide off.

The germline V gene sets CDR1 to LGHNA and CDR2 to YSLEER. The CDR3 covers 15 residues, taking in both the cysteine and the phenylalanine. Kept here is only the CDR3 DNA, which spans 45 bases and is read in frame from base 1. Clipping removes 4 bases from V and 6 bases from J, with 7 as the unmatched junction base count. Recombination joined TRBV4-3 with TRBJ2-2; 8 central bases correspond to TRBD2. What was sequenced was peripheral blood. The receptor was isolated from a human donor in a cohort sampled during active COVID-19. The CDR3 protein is CASSLGLASAGELFF. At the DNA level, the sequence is TGCGCCAGCAGCCTCGGACTAGCTTCCGCCGGGGAGCTGTTTTTT.